This note documents a single TCR beta chain sequence. Trimming took 7 bases from V and 7 from J; bases not matched to a gene: 5. Germline CDR1 is MNHNY and CDR2 is SVGAGI (reference sequence). The length of the CDR3 is 14 residues. TCRdb re-derived calls from the RT-PCR reads in MiXCR, one entry per CDR3 protein. The sample contains around 17,000 distinct CDR3 sequences, approximately 25% of which appear only once. The sample comes from a study of patients and donors after allogeneic stem cell transplantation. This receptor was taken from a human donor who was either an allogeneic HSCT recipient or a stem cell or donor lymphocyte infusion donor (not recorded which). It is not recorded whose cells these are; they may come from a transplant donor. The chain joins TRBV6-6 to TRBJ1-6; 9 positions match TRBD1. Sequenced material: blood, either unsorted or a sorted T cell fraction (not recorded which). As DNA, the CDR3 is TGTGCCAGCACTACGGGGACAGGGAATTCACCCCTCCACTTT. Its protein product is CASTTGTGNSPLHF.